Ten or more counts support the clone carrying this TCR beta chain. The sample belongs to a study of regulatory T cells in long-lasting Graves disease. Library construction for TCR beta used iRepertoire HTBI primers and Arm-PCR of CDR3 regions. TCRdb reprocessed the multiplex PCR reads with MiXCR, giving one entry per CDR3 protein. The sample has around 450,000 distinct CDR3 sequences, around 15% seen once. The CDR3 loop spans 16 amino acids. Trimming shortened V by 6 bases and J by 0 bases, and 17 bases separated the two germline ends. The germline V gene has CDR1 MDHEN and CDR2 SYDVKM. This sample's time point: newly diagnosed GD, antithyroid drugs for less than 3 months. From PBMCs, RNA was extracted and then used to make the TCR library. Graves' disease diagnoses used American Thyroid Association guidelines. Patients were enrolled at an endocrinology department in Xi'an, China. The same sample was also used in a study of T cells in Graves' hyperthyroidism and ophthalmopathy. From that paper: In simple terms, a model built on 13 V-J features told ophthalmopathy apart from stable hyperthyroidism. Ophthalmopathy onset followed model prediction by a median about 6.9 months.

The receptor was isolated from a man in his forties with Graves disease. V and J are TRBV28 and TRBJ1-1; D uncertain. The sample was peripheral blood mononuclear cells (PBMCs), taken at new diagnosis, from a patient treated with antithyroid drugs. The CDR3 region is CASSSTNSWVNTEAFF. The CDR3 region has the DNA TGTGCCAGCAGCTCAACAAACAGCTGGGTGAACACTGAAGCTTTCTTT.